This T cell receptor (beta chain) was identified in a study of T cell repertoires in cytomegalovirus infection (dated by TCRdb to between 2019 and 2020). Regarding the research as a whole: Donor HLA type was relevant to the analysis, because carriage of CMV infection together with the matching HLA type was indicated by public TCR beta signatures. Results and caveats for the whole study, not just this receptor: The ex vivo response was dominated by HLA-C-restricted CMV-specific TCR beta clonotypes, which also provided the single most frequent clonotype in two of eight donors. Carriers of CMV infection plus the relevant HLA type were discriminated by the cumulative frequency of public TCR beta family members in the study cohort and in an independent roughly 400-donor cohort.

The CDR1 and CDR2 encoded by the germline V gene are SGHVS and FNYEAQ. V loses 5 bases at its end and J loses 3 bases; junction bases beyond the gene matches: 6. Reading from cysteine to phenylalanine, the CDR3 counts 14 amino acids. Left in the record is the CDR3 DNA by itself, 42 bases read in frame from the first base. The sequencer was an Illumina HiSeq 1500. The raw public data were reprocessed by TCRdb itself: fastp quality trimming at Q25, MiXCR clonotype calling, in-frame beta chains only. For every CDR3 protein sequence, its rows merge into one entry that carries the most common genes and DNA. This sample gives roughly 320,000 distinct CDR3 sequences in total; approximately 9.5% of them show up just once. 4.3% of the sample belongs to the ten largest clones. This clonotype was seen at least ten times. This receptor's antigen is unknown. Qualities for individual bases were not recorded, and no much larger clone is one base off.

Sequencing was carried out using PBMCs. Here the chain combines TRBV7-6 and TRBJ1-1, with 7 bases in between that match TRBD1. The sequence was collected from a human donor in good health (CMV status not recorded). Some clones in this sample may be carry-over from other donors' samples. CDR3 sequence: CASSVRGGDTEAFF. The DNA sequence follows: TGTGCCAGCAGCGTCAGGGGGGGAGACACTGAAGCTTTCTTT.